This T cell receptor beta chain emerged from a study of cytomegalovirus exposure and HLA in healthy donors. Looking at the study overall: An earlier analysis identified 100 million to 130 million unique TCR beta sequences in approximately 190 million T cells. For the approximately 360 genotyped donors, more than 80% fell within the Caucasian-associated ancestry cluster.

With 60 Vbeta and 13 Jbeta primers, the PCR was carried out. Method: immunoSEQ multiplex PCR; TCRdb's copy keeps in-frame clones and lacks some. The sample lists tens of thousands of clones, 70% occurring once. Per the germline V gene, CDR1 is LNHDA and CDR2 is SQIVND (reference sequence). CDR3 size: 16 residues. The V and J ends lost 9 bases and 3 bases, in that order; junction bases with no gene match: 9. Regarding the study as a whole: A later look showed TCR association rates differing by HLA locus, highest for DRB1 and lowest for HLA-C.

Points on this clone: The antigen remains unidentified.

The source is a woman aged 45-60 years in good health and CMV-seropositive. Sequencing was performed on PBMCs. The chain links TRBV19 to TRBJ2-2; 11 nucleotides agree with TRBD2. The CDR3 loop is CASGTSGSRHTGELFF. In DNA form, the CDR3 reads TGTGCCAGCGGGACTAGCGGTTCGAGGCACACCGGGGAGCTGTTTTTT.